This TCR beta chain was recovered during a study of post-analysis software for immune sequencing data. General study results and limits: Comparison of patients with controls showed roughly five TRBV segments more frequent in patients, TRBV5-6, TRBV5-1 and TRBV20-1 among them.

There are a few counts of this clonotype. Its antigen is unidentified. CDR3 size: 14 residues. The junction had 6 bases not matched to a gene; V was cut back by 3 bases and J by 5 bases. Germline-derived CDR1 and CDR2 are SGDLS and YYNGEE. Built from TCR beta cDNA, the libraries had unique molecular identifiers in them. In TCRdb, the PCR reads were re-called with MiXCR into one record per CDR3 protein. The table records around 700,000 distinct CDR3 sequences, about 60% of them present only once. The chain couples TRBV9 to TRBJ2-7, with 9 positions matching TRBD1. Material for sequencing was blood. The clonotype was recovered from a girl between 2 and 10 years old with multiple sclerosis. The CDR3 DNA is TGTGCCAGCAGCGCGACAGGGGGTTGGCACGAGCAGTACTTC. Translating gives CASSATGGWHEQYF.